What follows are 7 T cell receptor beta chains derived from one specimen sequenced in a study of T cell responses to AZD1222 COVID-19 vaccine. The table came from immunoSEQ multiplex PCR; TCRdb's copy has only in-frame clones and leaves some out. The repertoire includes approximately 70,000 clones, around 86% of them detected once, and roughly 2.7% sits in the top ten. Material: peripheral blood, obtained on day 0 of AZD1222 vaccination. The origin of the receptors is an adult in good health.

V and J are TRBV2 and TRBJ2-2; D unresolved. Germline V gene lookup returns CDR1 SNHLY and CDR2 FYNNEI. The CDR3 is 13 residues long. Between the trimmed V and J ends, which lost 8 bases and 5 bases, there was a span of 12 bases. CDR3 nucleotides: TGTGCCAGCGACGCATACATTACCGGGGAGCTGTTTTTT. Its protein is CASDAYITGELFF.

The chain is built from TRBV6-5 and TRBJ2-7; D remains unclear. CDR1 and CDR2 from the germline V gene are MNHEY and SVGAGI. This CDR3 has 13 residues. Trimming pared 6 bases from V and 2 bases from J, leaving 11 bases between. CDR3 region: CASRPYGTYEQYF. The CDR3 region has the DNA TGTGCCAGCAGACCATATGGCACCTACGAGCAGTACTTC.

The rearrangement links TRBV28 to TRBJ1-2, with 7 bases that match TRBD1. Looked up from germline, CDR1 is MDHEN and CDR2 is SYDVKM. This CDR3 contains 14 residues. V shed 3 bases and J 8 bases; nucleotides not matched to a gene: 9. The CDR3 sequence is CASSFEQGRTGYTF. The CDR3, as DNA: TGTGCCAGCAGTTTCGAACAGGGGCGGACGGGCTACACCTTC.

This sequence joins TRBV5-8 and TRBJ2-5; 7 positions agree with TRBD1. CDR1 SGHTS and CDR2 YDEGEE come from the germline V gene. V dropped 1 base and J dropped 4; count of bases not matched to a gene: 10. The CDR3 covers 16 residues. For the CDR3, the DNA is TGTGCCAGCAGCTTGTCAAGACAGGGAAGGGGAGAGACCCAGTACTTC. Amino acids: CASSLSRQGRGETQYF. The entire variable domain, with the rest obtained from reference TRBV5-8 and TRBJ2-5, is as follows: EAGVTQSPTHLIKTRGQQATLRCSPISGHTSVYWYQQALGLGLQFLLWYDEGEERNRGNFPPRFSGRQFPNYSSELNVNALELEDSALYLCASSLSRQGRGETQYFGPGTRLLVL.

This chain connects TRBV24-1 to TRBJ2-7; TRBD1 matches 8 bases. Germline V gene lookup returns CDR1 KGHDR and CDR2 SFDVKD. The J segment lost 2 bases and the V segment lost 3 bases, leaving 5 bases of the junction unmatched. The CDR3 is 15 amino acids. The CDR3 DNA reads TGTGCCACCAGTGATCCGGGACAGGCGACCTACGAGCAGTACTTC. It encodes CATSDPGQATYEQYF.

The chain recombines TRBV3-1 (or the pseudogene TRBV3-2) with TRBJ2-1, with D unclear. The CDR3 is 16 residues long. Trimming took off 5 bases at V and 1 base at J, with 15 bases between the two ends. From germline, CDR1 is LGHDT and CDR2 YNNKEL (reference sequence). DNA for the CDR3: TGTGCCAGCAGCGTACTATTTCTGTTGTCCTACAATGAGCAGTTCTTC. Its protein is CASSVLFLLSYNEQFF.

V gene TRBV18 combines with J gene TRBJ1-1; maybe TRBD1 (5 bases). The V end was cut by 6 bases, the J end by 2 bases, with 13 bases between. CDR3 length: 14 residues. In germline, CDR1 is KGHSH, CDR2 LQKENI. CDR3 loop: CASSRVGDNTEAFF. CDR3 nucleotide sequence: TGTGCCAGCTCGCGCGTGGGGGACAACACTGAAGCTTTCTTT.